This TCR beta chain appears in the sequencing data of a study of T cells in Graves' hyperthyroidism and ophthalmopathy. Study context: Before any treatment, at initial diagnosis, peripheral blood was collected.

A patient was excluded if there was uncontrolled infection, other autoimmune disease, pregnancy or lactation. Germline CDR1 is ENHRY and CDR2 is SYGVKD. The CDR3 is 14 amino acids. Trimming cost V 6 bases and J 3 bases, with 12 bases left between them. Study findings and constraints: Ophthalmopathy cases were set apart from stable hyperthyroidism by a 13 V-J model. Most clonotypes expanded in the thyroid (above 0.001) were also present in blood.

In this sample, this clonotype turned up many times. Its antigen is not known. The CDR3 regions of TCR beta were amplified from RNA transcripts. An initial round of RT-PCR targeting the TCR CDR3 relied on the HTBI primer set. One entry per CDR3 protein results from TCRdb running MiXCR on the multiplex PCR reads. In the table there are roughly 280,000 distinct CDR3 sequences, around 15% of which are singletons. This receptor was taken from a woman between 55 and 75 years old with Graves' ophthalmopathy. The sample taken for sequencing was blood. The V gene is TRBV10-3, the J gene TRBJ1-5, with D tentatively TRBD1 (6 bases). In DNA, the CDR3 is TGTGCCATCAGCCGACAGGCAAACAATCAGCCCCAGCATTTT. As protein: CAISRQANNQPQHF.